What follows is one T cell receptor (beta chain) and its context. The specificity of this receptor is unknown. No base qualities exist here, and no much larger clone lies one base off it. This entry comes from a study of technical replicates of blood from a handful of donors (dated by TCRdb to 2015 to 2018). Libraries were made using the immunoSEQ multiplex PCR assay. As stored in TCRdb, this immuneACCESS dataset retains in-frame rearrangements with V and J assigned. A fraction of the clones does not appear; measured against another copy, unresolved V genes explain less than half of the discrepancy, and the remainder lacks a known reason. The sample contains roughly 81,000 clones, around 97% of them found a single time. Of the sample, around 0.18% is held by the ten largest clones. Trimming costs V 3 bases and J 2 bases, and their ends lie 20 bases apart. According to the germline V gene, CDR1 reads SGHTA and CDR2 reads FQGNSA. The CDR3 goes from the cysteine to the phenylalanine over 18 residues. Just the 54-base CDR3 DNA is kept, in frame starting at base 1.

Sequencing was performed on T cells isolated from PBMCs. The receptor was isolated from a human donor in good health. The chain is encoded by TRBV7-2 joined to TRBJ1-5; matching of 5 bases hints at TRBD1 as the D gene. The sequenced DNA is TGTGCCAGCAGCTTTTTCCCCCCGGGGGAGATCGGCAATCAGCCCCAGCATTTT. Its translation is CASSFFPPGEIGNQPQHF.